This T cell receptor beta chain was sequenced for a study of blood T cell repertoires in COVID-19. As for the study in general: T cells, B-cell-depleted T cells, or PBMCs supplied cDNA or gDNA.

V was clipped by 6 bases and J by 5 bases; unmatched bases: 11. Germline loops: CDR1 KGHSH, CDR2 LQKENI. This CDR3 is built from 16 residues. Seattle patients were enrolled while actively infected and followed longitudinally. Under the authors' procedure: How many nucleated cells were present was estimated from reference gene primer amplification. Using immunoSEQ multiplex PCR, the repertoire was profiled, and TCRdb retains in-frame clones only, with some absent. That table gives V, J and clone size, and the DNA gave D and trimming. There are approximately 75,000 clones in the sample; 65% to 90% occur only once, and 6.5% to 7.5% lies in the top ten.

V and J are TRBV18 and TRBJ2-2; 8 bases align to TRBD2. Sequenced input: peripheral blood. The source of this sequence is a man aged 30 to 39 with COVID-19, enrolled during active disease. CDR3: CASSPIAGTRTGELFF. CDR3 nucleotides: TGTGCCAGCTCCCCCATAGCGGGAACGAGGACCGGGGAGCTGTTTTTT.